These T cell receptor beta chains were read from a single sample in a study of shared clonotypes between healthy human individuals. Sequencing was performed with immunoSEQ multiplex PCR; in TCRdb, only in-frame clones are kept and a portion is missing. The repertoire consists of roughly 1,100,000 clones, with about 75% occurring once and the leading ten covering over 1.3%. Input material: memory CD4+ T cells sorted from blood. These receptors came from a man younger than 35 in good health. Both conserved end residues are part of each CDR3. D genes are given only for firm matches. The size of a clone is reported for some rows only, either as once, few or many, or as a class for expanded clones.

V	length	size	J	D	CDR3	DNA
TRBV5-4	15	-	TRBJ2-5	-	CASSLDRGPWETQYF	TGTGCCAGCAGCTTGGATAGGGGACCTTGGGAGACCCAGTACTTC
TRBV28	17	-	TRBJ1-3	TRBD1	CASSSPTGIVNGNTIYF	TGTGCCAGCAGTTCGCCGACAGGGATTGTGAACGGAAACACCATATATTTT
TRBV10-3	14	many	TRBJ2-5	TRBD2	CAIRSSGELETQYF	TGTGCCATCAGGTCTAGCGGGGAGTTGGAGACCCAGTACTTC
TRBV6-6	12	-	TRBJ2-7	-	CAIRDGPYEQYF	TGTGCCATCAGGGACGGCCCCTACGAGCAGTACTTC
TRBV30	15	-	TRBJ1-6	TRBD1	CAWSFTGGNNSPLHF	TGTGCCTGGAGCTTCACAGGGGGCAATAATTCACCCCTCCACTTT
TRBV11-3	14	-	TRBJ2-1	-	CASSLGKGRDEQFF	TGTGCCAGCAGCCTTGGGAAGGGGCGCGACGAGCAGTTCTTC
TRBV19	14	-	TRBJ2-4	-	CASIGRSGENIQYF	TGTGCCAGTATCGGGCGGTCCGGGGAAAACATTCAGTACTTC
TRBV10-3	16	once	TRBJ2-2	TRBD2	CAISALAGVQTGELFF	TGTGCCATCAGTGCCTTAGCGGGAGTACAGACCGGGGAGCTGTTTTTT
TRBV18	18	-	TRBJ1-4	TRBD1	CASSEAGTGLRLYEKLFF	TGTGCCAGCTCCGAAGCCGGGACAGGGCTTAGGCTGTATGAAAAACTGTTTTTT
TRBV7-3	15	-	TRBJ2-6	-	CASSLTGSGANVLTF	TGTGCCAGCAGCTTAACGGGATCTGGGGCCAACGTCCTGACTTTC
TRBV5-4	15	-	TRBJ1-1	-	CASSSGRRINTEAFF	TGTGCCAGCAGCTCCGGGCGCCGGATTAACACTGAAGCTTTCTTT
TRBV5-1	19	-	TRBJ2-2	TRBD2	CASSPGLLAGGRVSGEPFF	TGCGCCAGCAGCCCCGGTCTACTAGCGGGAGGGCGAGTTTCCGGGGAGCCGTTTTTT
TRBV28	15	-	TRBJ2-7	TRBD2	CASSDSGGYLYEQYF	TGTGCCAGCAGCGACAGCGGGGGATACCTCTACGAGCAGTACTTC
TRBV7-9	13	-	TRBJ1-1	-	CASSNREAAEAFF	TGTGCCAGCAGCAACAGGGAGGCGGCTGAAGCTTTCTTT
TRBV2	13	-	TRBJ2-7	-	CASNWADSYEQYF	TGTGCCAGCAACTGGGCTGATTCCTACGAGCAGTACTTC
TRBV7-6	15	-	TRBJ2-5	-	CASSLEGPPGETQYF	TGTGCCAGCAGCTTAGAGGGCCCCCCCGGGGAGACCCAGTACTTC
TRBV29-1	13	-	TRBJ2-5	-	CSVEGVGLETQYF	TGCAGCGTTGAAGGGGTAGGACTAGAGACCCAGTACTTC
TRBV28	12	-	TRBJ2-7	-	CASSLSRFEQYF	TGTGCCAGCAGCCTCTCCCGATTCGAGCAGTACTTC
TRBV2	13	-	TRBJ2-7	TRBD1	CASSLQDRGEQYF	TGTGCCAGCAGTCTCCAGGACAGGGGAGAGCAGTACTTC
TRBV19	17	-	TRBJ1-3	-	CASSTISQAGSGNTIYF	TGTGCCAGTAGTACCATTTCACAGGCCGGCTCTGGAAACACCATATATTTT
TRBV7-2	16	few	TRBJ1-4	-	CASSLGGYEPNEKLFF	TGTGCCAGCAGCCTGGGGGGATACGAGCCTAATGAAAAACTGTTTTTT
TRBV6-1	15	-	TRBJ2-7	-	CASSEALGRTYEQYF	TGTGCCAGCAGTGAAGCGCTTGGCAGAACATACGAGCAGTACTTC
TRBV29-1	11	-	TRBJ1-2	-	CSVVMNYGYTF	TGCAGCGTTGTGATGAACTATGGCTACACCTTC
TRBV5-5	18	-	TRBJ2-5	-	CASSLKGRGQHNQETQYF	TGTGCCAGCAGCTTGAAGGGGAGGGGACAACACAATCAAGAGACCCAGTACTTC
TRBV7-8	16	-	TRBJ2-3	-	CASRELAGAGGDTQYF	TGTGCCAGCAGAGAACTGGCGGGGGCTGGGGGAGATACGCAGTATTTT
TRBV28	15	-	TRBJ1-6	-	CASSSSTGNSSPLHF	TGTGCCAGCAGTTCTTCAACAGGGAATAGTTCACCCCTCCACTTT
TRBV10-3	12	-	TRBJ1-1	-	CASSRENTEAFF	TGTGCCAGTTCCAGGGAGAACACTGAAGCTTTCTTT
TRBV5-1	13	-	TRBJ2-2	-	CASSLADTGELFF	TGCGCCAGCAGCTTGGCGGATACCGGGGAGCTGTTTTTT
TRBV7-6	14	once	TRBJ2-2	-	CASSLPSKTGELFF	TGTGCCAGCAGCCTTCCTAGTAAGACCGGGGAGCTGTTTTTT
TRBV5-1	19	-	TRBJ2-2	TRBD2	CASSFQGLAGVLHTGELFF	TGCGCCAGCAGCTTCCAAGGACTAGCGGGAGTTTTACACACCGGGGAGCTGTTTTTT
TRBV4-3	15	-	TRBJ2-1	TRBD2	CASSQGSGRVDEQFF	TGCGCCAGCAGCCAAGGTAGCGGGAGGGTTGATGAGCAGTTCTTC
TRBV7-7	15	-	TRBJ2-2	-	CATGSTGGNTGELFF	TGTGCTACGGGGTCCACAGGCGGGAACACCGGGGAGCTGTTTTTT
TRBV6-4	19	-	TRBJ2-5	-	CASSVWQALSWGPRETQYF	TGTGCCAGCAGTGTGTGGCAGGCCCTGAGTTGGGGCCCACGGGAGACCCAGTACTTC
TRBV5-1	14	once	TRBJ2-1	TRBD1	CASTLTGGSNEQFF	TGCGCCAGCACCCTGACAGGGGGTAGCAATGAGCAGTTCTTC
TRBV10-2	15	few	TRBJ2-7	-	CASSESQEGYYEQYF	TGCGCCAGCAGTGAGTCTCAGGAGGGATACTACGAGCAGTACTTC
TRBV7-8	16	few	TRBJ1-5	-	CASSKRADRGNQPQHF	TGTGCCAGCAGTAAGAGAGCCGACAGAGGAAATCAGCCCCAGCATTTT
TRBV18	17	-	TRBJ1-5	TRBD1	CASSPTGTGFGNQPQHF	TGTGCCAGCTCACCCACCGGGACAGGGTTCGGCAATCAGCCCCAGCATTTT
TRBV4-3	19	-	TRBJ2-1	TRBD2	CASSQESSGKGGLLNEQFF	TGCGCCAGCAGCCAAGAATCTAGCGGGAAGGGGGGACTTTTGAATGAGCAGTTCTTC
TRBV13	15	-	TRBJ1-2	-	CASSLREGKGYGYTF	TGTGCCAGCAGCCTCCGGGAGGGTAAGGGGTATGGCTACACCTTC
TRBV7-9	15	many	TRBJ1-6	TRBD1	CASSQDRGPGSPLHF	TGTGCCAGCAGCCAAGACAGGGGCCCTGGGTCACCCCTCCACTTT
TRBV2	13	-	TRBJ1-1	-	CASSVRMNTEAFF	TGTGCCAGCAGTGTTCGTATGAACACTGAAGCTTTCTTT
TRBV20-1	11	-	TRBJ2-7	TRBD1	CSARDSGTGGF	TGCAGTGCTAGAGATTCCGGGACAGGGGGCTTC
TRBV5-1	14	-	TRBJ2-5	TRBD2	CASSFTSGQETQYF	TGCGCCAGCAGCTTCACTAGCGGCCAAGAGACCCAGTACTTC
TRBV11-2	14	-	TRBJ2-1	TRBD1	CASTGPGTGNEQFF	TGTGCCAGCACCGGTCCCGGGACAGGGAATGAGCAGTTCTTC
TRBV4-1	14	-	TRBJ2-7	-	CASSQQGGPYEQYF	TGCGCCAGCAGCCAGCAGGGGGGACCCTACGAGCAGTACTTC
TRBV2	15	-	TRBJ2-2	-	CASGQARTYTGELFF	TGTGCCAGCGGGCAAGCTAGGACATACACCGGGGAGCTGTTTTTT
TRBV2	15	-	TRBJ1-2	-	CASSEITGTSYGYTF	TGTGCCAGCAGTGAAATAACCGGGACAAGCTATGGCTACACCTTC
TRBV25-1	15	once	TRBJ2-2	-	CASSETESPAGELFF	TGTGCCAGCAGTGAAACGGAGAGCCCCGCCGGGGAGCTGTTTTTT
TRBV2	11	few	TRBJ1-6	-	CASRENSPLHF	TGTGCCAGCCGAGAGAATTCACCCCTCCACTTT
TRBV19	15	few	TRBJ2-1	-	CASQKDSQRYNEQFF	TGTGCCAGTCAGAAGGACAGCCAAAGATACAATGAGCAGTTCTTC
TRBV28	15	once	TRBJ2-3	TRBD2	CASSPSGGGTDTQYF	TGTGCCAGCAGCCCTAGCGGGGGGGGCACAGATACGCAGTATTTT
TRBV7-6	16	once	TRBJ2-7	TRBD1	CASSVGGQGASYEQYF	TGTGCCAGCAGCGTAGGGGGACAGGGGGCCTCCTACGAGCAGTACTTC